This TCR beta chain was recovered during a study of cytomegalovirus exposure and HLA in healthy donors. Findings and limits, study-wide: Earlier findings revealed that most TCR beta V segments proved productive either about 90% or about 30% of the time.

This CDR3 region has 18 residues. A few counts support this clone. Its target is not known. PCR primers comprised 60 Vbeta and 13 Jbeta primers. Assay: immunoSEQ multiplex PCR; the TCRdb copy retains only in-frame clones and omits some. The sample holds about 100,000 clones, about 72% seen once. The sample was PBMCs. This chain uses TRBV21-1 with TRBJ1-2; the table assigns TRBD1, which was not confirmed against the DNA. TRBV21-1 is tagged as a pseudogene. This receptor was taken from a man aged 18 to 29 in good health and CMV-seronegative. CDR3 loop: CASSKFTTGWGWGYGYTF. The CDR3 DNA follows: TGTGCCAGCAGCAAATTTACGACAGGTTGGGGATGGGGATATGGCTACACCTTC.